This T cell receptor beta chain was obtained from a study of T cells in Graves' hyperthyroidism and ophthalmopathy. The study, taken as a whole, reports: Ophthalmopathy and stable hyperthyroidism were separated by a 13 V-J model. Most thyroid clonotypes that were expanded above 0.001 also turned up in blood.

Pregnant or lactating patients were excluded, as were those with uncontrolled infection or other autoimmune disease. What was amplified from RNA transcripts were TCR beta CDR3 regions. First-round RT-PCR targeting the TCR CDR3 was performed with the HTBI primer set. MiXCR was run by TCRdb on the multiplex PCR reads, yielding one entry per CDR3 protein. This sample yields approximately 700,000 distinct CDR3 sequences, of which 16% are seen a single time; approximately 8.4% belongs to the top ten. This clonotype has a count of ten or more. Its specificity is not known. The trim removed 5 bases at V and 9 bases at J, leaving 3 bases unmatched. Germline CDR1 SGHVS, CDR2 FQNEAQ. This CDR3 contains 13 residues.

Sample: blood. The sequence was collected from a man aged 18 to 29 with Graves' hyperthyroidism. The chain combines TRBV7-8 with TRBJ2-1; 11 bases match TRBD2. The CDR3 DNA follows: TGTGCCAGCAGCCAAGGGACTAGCGGTGAGCAGTTCTTC. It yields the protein CASSQGTSGEQFF.